The following is a T cell receptor beta chain sequence with its context. Per the study methods: From reference gene primer amplification, estimates of nucleated cell counts were derived. Generated by immunoSEQ multiplex PCR, the TCRdb table keeps only in-frame clones and is missing some. The V and J calls and clone size were taken over from that table, and D and trimming were inferred from the DNA. Here the sample spans roughly 160,000 clones, approximately 86% being singletons. The data originate from a study of blood T cell repertoires in COVID-19. Study details: Some COVID-19 samples were acute and others convalescent; all came from the United States, Italy and Spain. The analysed material was cDNA or gDNA that came from T cells, B-cell-depleted T cells, or PBMCs.

The sequenced material came from peripheral blood. The receptor was derived from a woman older than 75 with COVID-19, enrolled during active disease.

In nucleotides, the CDR3 is TGTGCCATCAAGGAACAGACCGCTATTTCGAACACTGAAGCTTTCTTT. Translation gives CAIKEQTAISNTEAFF. The V and J genes are TRBV10-3 and TRBJ1-1; D gene uncertain. This CDR3 contains 16 residues. V dropped 7 bases and J dropped 1 base, with 19 bases sitting between them. Germline loops: CDR1 ENHRY, CDR2 SYGVKD.